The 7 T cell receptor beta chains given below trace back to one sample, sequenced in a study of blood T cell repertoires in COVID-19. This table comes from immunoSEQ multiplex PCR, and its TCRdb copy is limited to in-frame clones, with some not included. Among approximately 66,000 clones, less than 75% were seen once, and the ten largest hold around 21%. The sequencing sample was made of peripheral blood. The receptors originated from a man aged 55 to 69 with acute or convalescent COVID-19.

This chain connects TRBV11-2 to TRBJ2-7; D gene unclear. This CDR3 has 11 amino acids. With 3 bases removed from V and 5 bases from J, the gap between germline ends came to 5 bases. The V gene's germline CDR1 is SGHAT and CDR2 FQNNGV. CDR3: CASSFRHEQYF. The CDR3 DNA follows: TGTGCCAGCAGCTTTCGTCACGAGCAGTACTTC. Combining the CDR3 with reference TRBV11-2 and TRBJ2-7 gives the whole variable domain EAGVAQSPRYKIIEKRQSVAFWCNPISGHATLYWYQQILGQGPKLLIQFQNNGVVDDSQLPKDRFSAERLKGVDSTLKIQPAKLEDSAVYLCASSFRHEQYFGPGTRLTVT.

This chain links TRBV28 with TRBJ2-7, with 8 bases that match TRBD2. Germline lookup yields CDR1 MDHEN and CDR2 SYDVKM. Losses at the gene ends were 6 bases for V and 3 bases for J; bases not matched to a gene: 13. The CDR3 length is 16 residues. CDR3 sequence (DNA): TGTGCCAGCAGCGGATCCGGGACTAGGGCTTACTACGAGCAGTACTTC. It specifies CASSGSGTRAYYEQYF. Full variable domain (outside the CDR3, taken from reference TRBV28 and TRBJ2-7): DVKVTQSSRYLVKRTGEKVFLECVQDMDHENMFWYRQDPGLGLRLIYFSYDVKMKEKGDIPEGYSVSREKKERFSLILESASTNQTSMYLCASSGSGTRAYYEQYFGPGTRLTVT.

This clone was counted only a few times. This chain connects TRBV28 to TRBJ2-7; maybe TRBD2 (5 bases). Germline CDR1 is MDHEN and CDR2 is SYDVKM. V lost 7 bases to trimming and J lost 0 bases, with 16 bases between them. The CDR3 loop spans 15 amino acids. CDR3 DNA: TGTGCCAGCACACCTACGGGAACAAGCTCCTACGAGCAGTACTTC. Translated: CASTPTGTSSYEQYF.

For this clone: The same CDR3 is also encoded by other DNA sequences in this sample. The CDR3 sequence is CASSVSGQGNTEAFF. The CDR3 DNA reads as TGCGCCAGCAGCGTGAGCGGACAGGGGAACACTGAAGCTTTCTTT. The chain joins TRBV5-1 to TRBJ1-1; 8 bases fit TRBD1. This CDR3 has 15 amino acids. J was trimmed by 1 base and V by 4 bases; bases with no gene match: 6. Looked up from germline, CDR1 is SGHRS and CDR2 is YFSETQ.

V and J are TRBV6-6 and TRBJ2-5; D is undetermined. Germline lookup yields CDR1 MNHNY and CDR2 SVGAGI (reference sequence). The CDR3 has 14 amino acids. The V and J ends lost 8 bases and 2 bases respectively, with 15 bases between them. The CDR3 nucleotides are TGTGCCAGCCGGGTTGGTTACCTGCAAGAGACCCAGTACTTC. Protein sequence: CASRVGYLQETQYF.

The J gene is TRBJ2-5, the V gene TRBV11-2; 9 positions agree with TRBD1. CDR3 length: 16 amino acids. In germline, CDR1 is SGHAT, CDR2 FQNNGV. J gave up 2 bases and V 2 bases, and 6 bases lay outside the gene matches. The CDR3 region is CASSLFGTGLQETQYF. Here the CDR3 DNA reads TGTGCCAGCAGCTTATTTGGGACAGGGCTACAAGAGACCCAGTACTTC.

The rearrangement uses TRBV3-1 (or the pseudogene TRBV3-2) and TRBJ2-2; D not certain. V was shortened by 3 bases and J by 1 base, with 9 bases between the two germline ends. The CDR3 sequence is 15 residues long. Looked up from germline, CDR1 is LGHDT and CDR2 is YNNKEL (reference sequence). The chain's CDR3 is CASSQIGVNTGELFF. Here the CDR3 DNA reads TGTGCCAGCAGCCAGATTGGAGTGAACACCGGGGAGCTGTTTTTT.